A selection of T cell receptor beta chains follows, all from one sample in a study of CD8 T cells in Susac syndrome. TCRdb re-called the immunoSEQ multiplex PCR reads through MiXCR, storing one row per CDR3 protein. The sample records over 95,000 distinct CDR3 sequences, about 93% being singletons. The sample was CD4+ T cells from PBMCs. These receptors all come from a human donor in good health. Each CDR3 is given with its conserved first and last residue. The D gene is left open where the match is weak. The size entry is marked missing in some rows and otherwise reads once, few, many or a size class.

clone size,V gene,J gene,D gene,CDR3 protein,CDR3 DNA
once,TRBV27,TRBJ2-1,TRBD2,CASKRGGFISSYNEQFF,TGTGCCAGCAAGCGGGGGGGATTTATAAGCTCCTACAATGAGCAGTTCTTC
NA,TRBV7-2,TRBJ2-7,NA,CASTAGTASYEQYF,TGTGCCAGCACCGCGGGCACAGCCTCCTACGAGCAGTACTTC
once,TRBV18,TRBJ1-4,NA,CASSRGSTNEKLFF,TGTGCCAGCTCCAGGGGATCGACTAATGAAAAACTGTTTTTT
NA,TRBV19,TRBJ2-3,TRBD2,CASTDRAAGKDTQYF,TGTGCCAGTACAGACAGAGCAGCGGGAAAAGATACGCAGTATTTT
NA,TRBV6-5,TRBJ1-1,NA,CASSYGGGALNYTEAFF,TGTGCCAGCAGTTATGGGGGGGGAGCTCTGAATTACACTGAAGCTTTCTTT
NA,TRBV10-3,TRBJ2-7,NA,CAISETRSEQYF,TGTGCCATCAGTGAGACTAGGAGCGAGCAGTACTTC
NA,TRBV7-2,TRBJ2-1,NA,CASSQSSRVLAQSNEQFF,TGTGCCAGCAGCCAAAGTTCCAGGGTCCTAGCGCAGAGCAATGAGCAGTTCTTC
NA,TRBV19,TRBJ2-1,TRBD1,CASSKDRATYNEQFF,TGTGCCAGTAGTAAAGACAGGGCCACCTACAATGAGCAGTTCTTC
NA,TRBV13,TRBJ1-5,NA,CASSLGQGLGNQPQHF,TGTGCCAGCAGCTTAGGCCAGGGTTTAGGCAATCAGCCCCAGCATTTT
NA,TRBV20-1,TRBJ1-2,NA,CSAPLTSTSYTF,TGCAGTGCTCCCTTGACTTCCACAAGCTACACCTTC
NA,TRBV27,TRBJ1-2,NA,CASTTHVGNYGYTF,TGTGCCAGCACCACCCACGTAGGGAACTATGGCTACACCTTC
NA,TRBV4-3,TRBJ2-1,TRBD1,CASSQPDRAGNEQFF,TGCGCCAGCAGCCAGCCTGACAGGGCAGGAAATGAGCAGTTCTTC
NA,TRBV6-2/TRBV6-3,TRBJ2-5,TRBD2,CASSRPNSGTSGETQYF,TGTGCCAGCAGCCGACCGAATTCCGGGACTAGCGGAGAGACCCAGTACTTC
few,TRBV29-1,TRBJ1-4,NA,CSVDRGEKLFF,TGCAGCGTTGACCGGGGCGAAAAACTGTTTTTT
NA,TRBV2,TRBJ1-6,NA,CASSGPGLLLHF,TGTGCCAGCAGTGGACCGGGACTGCTCCTCCACTTT
NA,TRBV11-2,TRBJ2-7,NA,CASSREYPAGEQYF,TGTGCCAGCAGCCGCGAGTATCCAGCAGGCGAGCAGTACTTC
NA,TRBV19,TRBJ1-2,NA,CASNRINYGYTF,TGTGCCAGTAACAGAATTAACTATGGCTACACCTTC
few,TRBV7-6,TRBJ2-7,TRBD1,CASSFGTAYEQYF,TGTGCCAGCAGTTTCGGGACAGCGTACGAGCAGTACTTC
once,TRBV7-2,TRBJ1-2,NA,CASSLANYGYTF,TGTGCCAGCAGCTTAGCCAACTATGGCTACACCTTC
NA,TRBV20-1,TRBJ1-1,NA,CSARVPGGGVSTEAFF,TGCAGTGCTAGAGTCCCGGGTGGGGGTGTAAGCACTGAAGCTTTCTTT
NA,TRBV19,TRBJ2-1,NA,CASSIGMMGGQFF,TGTGCCAGTAGTATCGGGATGATGGGAGGGCAGTTCTTC
NA,TRBV4-3,TRBJ2-7,NA,CASSQDRGRVEQYF,TGCGCCAGCAGCCAAGATCGGGGTCGAGTCGAGCAGTACTTC
NA,TRBV6-1,TRBJ2-5,NA,CASSGLLGEVETQYF,TGTGCCAGCAGTGGACTACTTGGGGAAGTTGAGACCCAGTACTTC
NA,TRBV7-9,TRBJ1-1,NA,CASSAGGRGVGRTEAFF,TGTGCCAGCAGCGCAGGCGGACGAGGAGTAGGGAGGACTGAAGCTTTCTTT
NA,TRBV3-1,TRBJ1-6,NA,CASSQGGGAAEDSPLHF,TGTGCCAGCAGCCAGGGTGGCGGGGCCGCGGAAGATTCACCCCTCCACTTT
NA,TRBV7-2,TRBJ2-7,NA,CASSLNPGTSYEQYF,TGTGCCAGCAGCTTAAACCCAGGGACCTCCTACGAGCAGTACTTC
NA,TRBV3-1,TRBJ1-2,NA,CASSQLADYGYTF,TGTGCCAGCAGCCAACTAGCGGATTATGGCTACACCTTC
NA,TRBV24-1,TRBJ2-3,TRBD2,CATSDPYSGTRGGTQYF,TGTGCCACCAGTGATCCCTATAGCGGGACGAGAGGCGGGACGCAGTATTTT
NA,TRBV19,TRBJ1-2,NA,CASSIGGNGYTF,TGTGCCAGTAGTATAGGTGGCAATGGCTACACCTTC
NA,TRBV20-1,TRBJ1-1,NA,CSAMDNLNTEAFF,TGCAGTGCCATGGACAACCTGAACACTGAAGCTTTCTTT
NA,TRBV5-8,TRBJ2-5,TRBD1,CASSLGQGALETQYF,TGTGCCAGCAGCTTGGGACAGGGGGCTCTAGAGACCCAGTACTTC
NA,TRBV7-9,TRBJ2-2,NA,CASSLDFRAGELFF,TGTGCCAGCAGCTTAGACTTCAGGGCCGGGGAGCTGTTTTTT
NA,TRBV14,TRBJ2-7,TRBD2,CASSQGLAEEEQYF,TGTGCCAGCAGCCAAGGGCTAGCGGAGGAGGAGCAGTACTTC
NA,TRBV5-1,TRBJ2-1,NA,CASSPAVGDNEQFF,TGCGCCAGCAGCCCCGCGGTCGGGGACAATGAGCAGTTCTTC
NA,TRBV29-1,TRBJ2-2,NA,CSVRRQTNTGELFF,TGCAGCGTTCGGCGGCAAACGAACACCGGGGAGCTGTTTTTT
NA,TRBV9,TRBJ2-7,NA,CASSATPYEQYF,TGTGCCAGCAGCGCAACCCCCTACGAGCAGTACTTC
NA,TRBV5-4,TRBJ2-1,NA,CASSSSQGNYNEQFF,TGTGCCAGCAGCTCCAGTCAGGGGAACTACAATGAGCAGTTCTTC
NA,TRBV29-1,TRBJ2-1,NA,CSVWVTVSEQFF,TGCAGCGTTTGGGTGACCGTCAGTGAGCAGTTCTTC
NA,TRBV7-9,TRBJ2-3,TRBD1,CASSEGQGGPDTQYF,TGTGCCAGCAGCGAGGGACAGGGTGGCCCAGATACGCAGTATTTT
once,TRBV30,TRBJ2-1,NA,CAWSVVNEQFF,TGTGCCTGGAGTGTGGTCAATGAGCAGTTCTTC
once,TRBV9,TRBJ2-2,NA,CASSVEGSGGKNTGELFF,TGTGCCAGCAGCGTAGAGGGTAGCGGCGGAAAGAACACCGGGGAGCTGTTTTTT
NA,TRBV29-1,TRBJ2-7,NA,CSGLGSGGDYEQYF,TGCAGCGGATTGGGGTCCGGCGGGGACTACGAGCAGTACTTC
NA,TRBV20-1,TRBJ1-5,NA,CSASMIGSGTRNQPQHF,TGCAGTGCTAGTATGATCGGCTCCGGAACGCGCAATCAGCCCCAGCATTTT
NA,TRBV7-9,TRBJ2-3,NA,CASSLGRGYTDTQYF,TGTGCCAGCAGCTTAGGAAGAGGATACACAGATACGCAGTATTTT
NA,TRBV20-1,TRBJ1-1,NA,CSARGPLNTEAFF,TGCAGTGCTAGAGGCCCTTTGAACACTGAAGCTTTCTTT
NA,TRBV7-6,TRBJ2-7,TRBD2,CASSLAVGSGSVYEQYF,TGTGCCAGCAGCTTAGCCGTCGGGAGCGGGAGTGTTTACGAGCAGTACTTC
NA,TRBV7-2,TRBJ1-3,NA,CASSLAPQGSSGNTIYF,TGTGCCAGCAGCTTAGCCCCCCAGGGGAGCTCTGGAAACACCATATATTTT
NA,TRBV20-1,TRBJ1-1,NA,CSARLKTEAFF,TGCAGTGCTAGGTTGAAGACAGAAGCTTTCTTT
NA,TRBV4-1,TRBJ2-4,TRBD1,CASSQERDRGNIQYF,TGCGCCAGCAGCCAAGAACGGGACAGGGGTAACATTCAGTACTTC
NA,TRBV5-1,TRBJ1-1,NA,CASSLEQGLTEAFF,TGCGCCAGCAGCTTGGAGCAGGGTTTGACTGAAGCTTTCTTT